The sequence of this TCR beta chain was determined in a study of T cell repertoires in cytomegalovirus infection (dated by TCRdb to the late 2010s). For context, the study as a whole: Donor HLA type was relevant to the analysis, as public TCR beta signatures indicated carriage of CMV infection together with the matching HLA type. Paper-wide results and their limitations: The ex vivo response was dominated by HLA-C-restricted CMV-specific TCR beta clonotypes, which also provided the single most frequent clonotype in two of eight donors. In both this cohort and an independent cohort of a few hundred donors, the cumulative frequency of public TCR beta family members distinguished carriers of CMV infection plus the relevant HLA type.

Data came from an Illumina HiSeq 1500. TCRdb trimmed the raw reads at Q25, called clones with MiXCR and kept productive beta chains. Rows merge per CDR3 protein into single entries with the most common DNA and genes. The sample table lists about 740,000 distinct CDR3 sequences, about a third of them with a count of one. The ten most abundant clones make up roughly 2.8% of the sample. This clonotype has a handful of counts. The antigen it binds to is not known. No base qualities exist here, and no much larger clone lies one base off it. V is reduced by 1 base and J by 12 bases, leaving a spacing of 14 bases between them. From the cysteine up to the phenylalanine, the CDR3 has a length of 13 residues. The retained sequence is limited to the CDR3, 39 bases, with the frame set at the first base. CDR1 and CDR2, per the germline V gene, are SGHTA and FQGNSA.

The sequenced sample was PBMCs. This clonotype was sampled from a human donor in good health (CMV status not recorded). Some clones in this sample may be carry-over from other donors' samples. The rearrangement combines TRBV7-2 with TRBJ2-3; confidence is insufficient to name the D gene. The DNA reads TGTGCCAGCAGCTTAGGGTCGAGTCCCGGTCAGTATTTT. This yields the protein CASSLGSSPGQYF.